What follows are 24 T cell receptor beta chains derived from one specimen sequenced in a study of T-cell memory formation after mild COVID-19. TCRdb re-called the 5' RACE reads with MiXCR, one entry per CDR3 protein. The table shows around 510,000 distinct CDR3 sequences, with roughly a fifth occurring only once. The sequencing sample was made of PBMCs or a T cell subset sorted from them (not recorded which). The receptors stem from an adult woman who had mild COVID-19 (a few samples of this study predate the infection). Cell type and time point are not known.

This clonotype was seen only a few times. The chain links TRBV25-1 to TRBJ1-1; the match to TRBD1 covers 11 bases. Germline V gene lookup returns CDR1 MGHDK and CDR2 SYGVNS. J lost 6 bases, V lost 3 bases, and 6 bases had no gene match. The length of the CDR3 is 15 residues. The CDR3 region has the DNA TGTGCCAGCAGTGAGGCCGGGACAGGGGGGCCTGAAGCTTTCTTT. It specifies CASSEAGTGGPEAFF.

The chain combines TRBV7-9 with TRBJ1-1; D not certain. Trimming took 10 bases from V and 10 from J, leaving 10 bases between them. This CDR3 is 9 amino acids long. From germline, CDR1 is SEHNR and CDR2 FQNEAQ (reference sequence). The CDR3 loop is CAIPRVAFF. CDR3 bases: TGTGCCATCCCCCGGGTAGCTTTCTTT.

J is TRBJ1-5 and V is TRBV7-9, with D uncertain. V was pared by 3 bases and J by 5 bases, with 8 bases between. Germline-derived CDR1 and CDR2 are SEHNR and FQNEAQ (reference sequence). This CDR3 contains 13 residues. This CDR3 reads CASSLGSYQPQHF. Written as DNA, the CDR3 is TGTGCCAGCAGCTTGGGATCGTATCAGCCCCAGCATTTT.

The chain joins TRBV30 to TRBJ1-1; tentative D call: TRBD1 (5 bases). The germline CDR1 and CDR2 sequences are GTSNPN and SVGIG (reference sequence). V was pared by 8 bases and J by 2 bases, with 15 bases between. This CDR3 has 13 residues. The CDR3 DNA is TGTGCCCAGTCGGGACGGCGAAACACTGAAGCTTTCTTT. Its translation is CAQSGRRNTEAFF.

This clonotype was observed many times. The rearrangement joins TRBV5-6 to TRBJ2-7, with D perhaps given as TRBD1 or TRBD2 (5 bases each). Trimming took 4 bases from V and 3 from J, leaving 11 bases between them. Per germline, CDR1 SGHDT and CDR2 YYEEEE. There are 13 residues in the CDR3. This CDR3 is CASSPGPNYEQYF. CDR3 in DNA: TGTGCCAGCAGCCCGGGACCCAACTACGAGCAGTACTTC.

In this sample, this clonotype turned up a few times. J is TRBJ2-7 and V is TRBV29-1, with no clear D. Germline V gene lookup returns CDR1 SQVTM and CDR2 ANQGSEA. The CDR3 spans 13 residues. V lost 0 bases and J lost 3, with 9 bases in between. The CDR3 DNA follows: TGCAGCGTTGAAGAACCAGAAAGCTACGAGCAGTACTTC. Its translation is CSVEEPESYEQYF.

CDR3 nucleotides: TGTGCCAGCAGTTTAGGGACAGGGTGGACCGGGGAGCTGTTTTTT. This sequence encodes CASSLGTGWTGELFF. The chain employs TRBV12-3 or TRBV12-4 and TRBJ2-2, with TRBD1 matching 8 bases. V was clipped by 1 base and J by 5 bases; unmatched bases: 3. There are 15 residues in the CDR3.

In DNA form, the CDR3 reads TGCAGCGTTGGGGACAGGGGGCCCTATGGCTACACCTTC. It specifies CSVGDRGPYGYTF. The rearrangement links TRBV29-1 to TRBJ1-2, with 12 bases lining up with TRBD1. The CDR3 has 13 amino acids. V lost 4 bases to trimming and J lost 4 bases; unmatched junction nucleotides: 1. From germline, CDR1 is SQVTM and CDR2 ANQGSEA.

The chain recombines TRBV4-1 with TRBJ2-2; 13 bases agree with TRBD2. V was pared by 6 bases and J by 9 bases, with 7 bases of the junction left unmatched. This CDR3 has 15 amino acids. Germline loops: CDR1 MGHRA, CDR2 YSYEKL. CDR3 region: CASSPGLAGRRELFF. The CDR3 nucleotides are TGCGCCAGCAGTCCGGGACTAGCGGGGCGTCGGGAGCTGTTTTTT.

V gene TRBV6-4 combines with J gene TRBJ2-3; unclear D gene. Germline V gene data show CDR1 as MRHNA and CDR2 as SNTAGT. CDR3 size: 14 residues. The V and J ends lost 6 bases and 2 bases respectively, with 12 bases between them. The CDR3 coding sequence is TGTGCCAGCAGCGCACAGAGACCCACAGATACGCAGTATTTT. Encoded protein: CASSAQRPTDTQYF.

The rearrangement uses TRBV4-2 and TRBJ2-5; TRBD2 matches 11 bases. This CDR3 region has 16 residues. Looked up from germline, CDR1 is LGHNA and CDR2 is YNFKEQ. Trimming cost V 3 bases and J 2 bases; bases outside gene matches: 5. CDR3 region: CASSHLAGGLQETQYF. CDR3 bases: TGTGCCAGCAGCCACCTAGCGGGGGGACTACAAGAGACCCAGTACTTC.

Only one count was recorded for this clonotype. This rearrangement joins TRBV20-1 to TRBJ2-3; 8 bases are shared with TRBD2. V lost 7 bases and J lost 6; bases outside the gene matches: 6. There are 12 residues in the CDR3. Germline CDR1 and CDR2: DFQATT and SNEGSKA (reference sequence). This CDR3 reads CSVISGIDTQYF. The CDR3 nucleotides are TGCAGTGTGATTAGCGGGATTGATACGCAGTATTTT.

A few counts support this clonotype. The rearrangement uses TRBV10-3 and TRBJ2-1; 9 bases are shared with TRBD2. This CDR3 comprises 13 residues. V was pared by 5 bases and J by 9 bases, with 5 bases of the junction left unmatched. Germline CDR1 ENHRY, CDR2 SYGVKD. The chain's CDR3 is CAISIAGVGEQFF. The CDR3 DNA reads TGTGCCATCAGTATAGCGGGAGTAGGTGAGCAGTTCTTC.

There are a few counts of this clonotype. This chain uses TRBV2 with TRBJ2-5; 8 bases fit TRBD1. The CDR3 extends over 16 amino acids. V dropped 4 bases and J dropped 5; count of bases not matched to a gene: 12. CDR1 is SNHLY and CDR2 is FYNNEI in the germline V gene. This CDR3 reads CASSGANGQGRETQYF. CDR3 coding DNA: TGTGCCAGCAGTGGAGCGAATGGACAGGGTCGGGAGACCCAGTACTTC.

The chain combines TRBV2 with TRBJ1-5; 8 bases are shared with TRBD1. The germline CDR1 and CDR2 sequences are SNHLY and FYNNEI. Trimming at V came to 2 bases and at J to 11 bases, leaving 17 bases not matched to a gene. CDR3 size: 17 residues. CDR3 sequence: CASSESLGQGAEIAQHF. CDR3 DNA: TGTGCCAGCAGTGAATCGTTGGGCCAGGGGGCGGAAATAGCCCAGCATTTT.

The rearrangement uses TRBV19 and TRBJ2-2; 7 bases are shared with TRBD1. The CDR3 totals 17 residues. Per the germline V gene, CDR1 is LNHDA and CDR2 is SQIVND (reference sequence). Trimming at V came to 5 bases and at J to 5 bases, leaving 14 bases not matched to a gene. The CDR3 DNA follows: TGTGCCAGTAGTGACCGGGACAGTCGGCGGTGGACCGGGGAGCTGTTTTTT. Translation gives CASSDRDSRRWTGELFF.

This chain uses TRBV4-2 with TRBJ2-1; no reliable D call. Trimming took 2 bases from V and 12 from J, leaving 11 bases between them. Germline CDR1 LGHNA, CDR2 YNFKEQ. This CDR3 contains 12 residues. The CDR3: CASSQPDKRQFF. As DNA, the CDR3 is TGTGCCAGCAGCCAACCCGATAAACGGCAGTTCTTC.

The chain is built from TRBV20-1 and TRBJ1-6; TRBD1 is a possible D gene (5 bases). Germline lookup yields CDR1 DFQATT and CDR2 SNEGSKA (reference sequence). The V end was cut by 5 bases, the J end by 7 bases, with 18 bases between. The CDR3 runs 15 residues. DNA of the CDR3: TGCAGTGCTGGATCCCCGCCGGAGGGGAATTCACCCCTCCACTTT. Translated, it gives CSAGSPPEGNSPLHF.

This clonotype was seen more than once but under ten times. This CDR3 reads CASSYAGRPEQYF. CDR3 DNA sequence: TGTGCCAGCAGTTACGCGGGACGACCCGAGCAGTACTTC. V and J are TRBV6-2 or TRBV6-3 and TRBJ2-7, with D tentatively TRBD2 (6 bases). V was pared by 2 bases and J by 6 bases, with 11 bases between. The CDR3 is 13 amino acids. Germline V gene lookup returns CDR1 MNHEY and CDR2 SVGEGT.

This sequence joins TRBV6-1 and TRBJ2-7; TRBD1 agrees at 11 bases. This CDR3 comprises 14 residues. V shed 10 bases, J shed 2 bases, and the junction held 7 bases outside the gene matches. Per the germline V gene, CDR1 is MNHNS and CDR2 is SASEGT. The CDR3 DNA reads TGTGCCACCCTGGACAGGGGGCTTACCTACGAGCAGTACTTC. Translating it yields CATLDRGLTYEQYF.

V gene TRBV2 combines with J gene TRBJ2-7, with D maybe TRBD1 (5 bases). The CDR3 runs to 15 residues. Germline lookup yields CDR1 SNHLY and CDR2 FYNNEI. Trimming removed 2 bases from V and 2 bases from J, with 13 bases in between. In DNA, the CDR3 is TGTGCCAGCAGTGAAAGGGGTCAGATCCCCTACGAGCAGTACTTC. Translating it yields CASSERGQIPYEQYF.

V is TRBV5-5 and J is TRBJ2-7; possibly TRBD1 or TRBD2 for D (6 bases each). The CDR3 is 12 residues long. Germline loops: CDR1 SGHKS, CDR2 YYEKEE (reference sequence). Deletions cut 5 bases from V and 6 bases from J, with 12 bases between. The CDR3 loop reads CASSSRGGEQYF. The CDR3 DNA is TGTGCCAGCAGTTCCAGGGGAGGCGAGCAGTACTTC.

This clonotype occurred a few times. J is TRBJ2-1 and V is TRBV20-1; TRBD2 matches at 10 bases. Germline lookup yields CDR1 DFQATT and CDR2 SNEGSKA (reference sequence). The CDR3 extends over 16 amino acids. The V gene end was trimmed by 4 bases and the J gene end by 3 bases; junction bases not matched to a gene: 9. In nucleotides, the CDR3 is TGCAGTGCTACCGAAGCGGGAGGGCCTATCTACAATGAGCAGTTCTTC. It translates to CSATEAGGPIYNEQFF.

The V gene is TRBV14, the J gene TRBJ1-2, with D perhaps matching TRBD1 (6 bases). The V gene lost 1 base and the J gene lost 0 bases, with 15 bases spanning the gap. The CDR3 consists of 17 residues. The V gene's germline CDR1 is SGHDN and CDR2 FVKESK. This CDR3 is CASSQVRTAASNYGYTF. In DNA form, the CDR3 reads TGTGCCAGCAGCCAAGTAAGGACAGCGGCCTCTAACTATGGCTACACCTTC.